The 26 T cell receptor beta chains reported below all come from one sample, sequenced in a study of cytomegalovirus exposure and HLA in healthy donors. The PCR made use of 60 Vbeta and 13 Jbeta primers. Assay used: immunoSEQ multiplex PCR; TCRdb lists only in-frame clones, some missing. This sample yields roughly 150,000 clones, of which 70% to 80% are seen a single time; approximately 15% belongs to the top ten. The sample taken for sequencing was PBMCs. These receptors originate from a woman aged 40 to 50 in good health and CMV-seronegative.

As DNA, the CDR3 is TGTGCCAGCAGCCTCCCCGGGGTGAATGAAAAACTGTTTTTT. Protein product: CASSLPGVNEKLFF. The chain joins TRBV4-2 to TRBJ1-4, with D unresolved. Germline values: CDR1 LGHNA, CDR2 YNFKEQ. The CDR3 is 14 residues long. Between the trimmed V and J ends, which lost 4 bases and 5 bases, there was a span of 11 bases.

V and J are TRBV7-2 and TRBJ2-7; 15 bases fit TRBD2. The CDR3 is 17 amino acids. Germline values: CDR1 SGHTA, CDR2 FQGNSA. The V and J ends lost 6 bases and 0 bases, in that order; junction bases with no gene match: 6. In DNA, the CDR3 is TGTGCCAGCAGGTTCGGGACTAGCGGGGGGTCCTCCTACGAGCAGTACTTC. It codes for CASRFGTSGGSSYEQYF.

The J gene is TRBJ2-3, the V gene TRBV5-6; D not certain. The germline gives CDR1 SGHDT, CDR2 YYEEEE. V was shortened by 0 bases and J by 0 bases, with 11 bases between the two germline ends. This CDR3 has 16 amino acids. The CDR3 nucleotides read TGTGCCAGCAGCTTGGCGTTTCAGCGTAGCACAGATACGCAGTATTTT. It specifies CASSLAFQRSTDTQYF. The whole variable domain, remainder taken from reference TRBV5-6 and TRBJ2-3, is DAGVTQSPTHLIKTRGQQVTLRCSPKSGHDTVSWYQQALGQGPQFIFQYYEEEERQRGNFPDRFSGHQFPNYSSELNVNALLLGDSALYLCASSLAFQRSTDTQYFGPGTRLTVL.

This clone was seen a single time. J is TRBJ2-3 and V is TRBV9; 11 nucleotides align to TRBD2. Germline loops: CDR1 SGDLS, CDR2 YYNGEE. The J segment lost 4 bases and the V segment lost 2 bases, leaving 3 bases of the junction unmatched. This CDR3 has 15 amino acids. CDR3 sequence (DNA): TGTGCCAGCAGCGTTACTAGCGGGAGATCAGATACGCAGTATTTT. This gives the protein CASSVTSGRSDTQYF.

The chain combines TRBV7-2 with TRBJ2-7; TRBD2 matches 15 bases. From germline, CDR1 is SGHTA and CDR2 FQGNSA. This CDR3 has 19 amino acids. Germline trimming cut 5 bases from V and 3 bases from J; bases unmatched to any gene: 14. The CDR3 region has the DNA TGTGCCAGCAGCCCCCGGACTAGCGGGAGGGCGGGATCTGGCTACGAGCAGTACTTC. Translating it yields CASSPRTSGRAGSGYEQYF. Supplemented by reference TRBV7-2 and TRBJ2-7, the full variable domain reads GAGVSQSPSNKVTEKGKDVELRCDPISGHTALYWYRQSLGQGLEFLIYFQGNSAPDKSGLPSDRFSAERTGGSVSTLTIQRTQQEDSAVYLCASSPRTSGRAGSGYEQYFGPGTRLTVT.

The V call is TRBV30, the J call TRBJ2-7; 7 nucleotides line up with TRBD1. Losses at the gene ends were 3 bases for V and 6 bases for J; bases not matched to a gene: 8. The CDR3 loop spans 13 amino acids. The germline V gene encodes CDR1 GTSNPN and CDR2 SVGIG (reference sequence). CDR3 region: CAWRIDRAGEQYF. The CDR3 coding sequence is TGTGCCTGGAGGATCGACAGGGCCGGCGAGCAGTACTTC.

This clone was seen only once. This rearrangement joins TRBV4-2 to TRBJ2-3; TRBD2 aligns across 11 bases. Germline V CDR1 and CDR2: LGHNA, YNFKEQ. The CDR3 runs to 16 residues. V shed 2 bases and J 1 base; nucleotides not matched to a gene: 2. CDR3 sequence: CASSQLAGGGTDTQYF. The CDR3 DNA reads TGTGCCAGCAGCCAACTAGCGGGGGGTGGCACAGATACGCAGTATTTT.

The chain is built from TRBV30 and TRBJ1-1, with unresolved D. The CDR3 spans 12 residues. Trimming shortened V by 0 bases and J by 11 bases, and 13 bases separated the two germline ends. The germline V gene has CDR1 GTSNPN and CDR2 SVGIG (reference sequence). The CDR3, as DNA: TGTGCCTGGAGTGTAATGTGGTTTGAGGCTTTCTTT. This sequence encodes CAWSVMWFEAFF. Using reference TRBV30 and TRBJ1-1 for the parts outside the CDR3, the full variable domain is SQTIHQWPATLVQPVGSPLSLECTVEGTSNPNLYWYRQAAGRGLQLLFYSVGIGQISSEVPQNLSASRPQDRQFILSSKKLLLSDSGFYLCAWSVMWFEAFFGQGTRLTVV.

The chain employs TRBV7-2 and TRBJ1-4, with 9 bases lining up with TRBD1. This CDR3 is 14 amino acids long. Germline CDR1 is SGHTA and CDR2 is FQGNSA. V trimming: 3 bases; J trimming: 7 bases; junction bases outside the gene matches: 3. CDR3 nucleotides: TGTGCCAGCAGCTTCGGGACAGGGTTTGAAAAACTGTTTTTT. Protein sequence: CASSFGTGFEKLFF. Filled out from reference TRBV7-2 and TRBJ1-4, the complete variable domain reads GAGVSQSPSNKVTEKGKDVELRCDPISGHTALYWYRQSLGQGLEFLIYFQGNSAPDKSGLPSDRFSAERTGGSVSTLTIQRTQQEDSAVYLCASSFGTGFEKLFFGSGTQLSVL.

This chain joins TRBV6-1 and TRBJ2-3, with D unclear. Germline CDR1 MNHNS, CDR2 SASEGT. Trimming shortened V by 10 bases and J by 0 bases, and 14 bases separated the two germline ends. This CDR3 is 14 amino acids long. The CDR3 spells CATIWAISTDTQYF. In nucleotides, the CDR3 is TGTGCCACCATTTGGGCCATTAGCACAGATACGCAGTATTTT.

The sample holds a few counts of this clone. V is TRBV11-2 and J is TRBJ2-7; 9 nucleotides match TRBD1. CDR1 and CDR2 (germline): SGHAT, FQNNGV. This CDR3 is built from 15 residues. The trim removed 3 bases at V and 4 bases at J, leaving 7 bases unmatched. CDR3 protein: CASSFRGQGRYEQYF. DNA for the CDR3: TGTGCCAGCAGCTTCCGAGGACAGGGGCGGTACGAGCAGTACTTC.

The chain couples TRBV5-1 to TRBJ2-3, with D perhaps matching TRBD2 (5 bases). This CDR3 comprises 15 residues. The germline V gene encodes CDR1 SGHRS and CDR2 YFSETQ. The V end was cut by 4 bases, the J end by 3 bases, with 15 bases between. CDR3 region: CASSLDPGSTDTQYF. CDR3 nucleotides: TGCGCCAGCAGCCTGGATCCGGGGTCTACAGATACGCAGTATTTT.

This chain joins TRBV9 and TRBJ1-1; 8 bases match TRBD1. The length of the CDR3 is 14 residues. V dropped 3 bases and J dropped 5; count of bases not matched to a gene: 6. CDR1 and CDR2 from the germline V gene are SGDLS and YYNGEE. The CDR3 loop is CASSETGVGTEAFF. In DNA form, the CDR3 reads TGTGCCAGCAGCGAGACAGGGGTGGGGACTGAAGCTTTCTTT. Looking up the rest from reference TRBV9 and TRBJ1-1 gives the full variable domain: DSGVTQTPKHLITATGQRVTLRCSPRSGDLSVYWYQQSLDQGLQFLIQYYNGEERAKGNILERFSAQQFPDLHSELNLSSLELGDSALYFCASSETGVGTEAFFGQGTRLTVV.

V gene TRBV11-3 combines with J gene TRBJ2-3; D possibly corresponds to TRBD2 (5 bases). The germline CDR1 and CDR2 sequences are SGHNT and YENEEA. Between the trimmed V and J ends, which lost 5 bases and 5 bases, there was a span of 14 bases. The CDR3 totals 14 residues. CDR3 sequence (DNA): TGTGCCAGCAGCCCCCGCAGAGGAGGAGATACGCAGTATTTT. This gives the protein CASSPRRGGDTQYF.

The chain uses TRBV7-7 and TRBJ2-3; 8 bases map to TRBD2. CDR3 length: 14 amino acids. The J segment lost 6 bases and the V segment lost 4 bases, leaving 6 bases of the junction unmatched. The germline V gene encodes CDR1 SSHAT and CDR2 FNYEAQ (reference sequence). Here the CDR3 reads CASSWGGGSDTQYF. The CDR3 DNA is TGTGCCAGCAGCTGGGGCGGGGGGAGCGATACGCAGTATTTT.

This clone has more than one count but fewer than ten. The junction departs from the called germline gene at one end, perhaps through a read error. For the CDR3, the DNA is TGTGCCACCCGGTCAGGGGCCAACGGCCTGACTTTC. Amino acids: CATRSGANGLTF. V and J are TRBV15 and TRBJ2-6, with D possibly matching TRBD1 (6 bases). Germline lookup yields CDR1 LNHNV and CDR2 YYDKDF (reference sequence). This CDR3 spans 12 amino acids.

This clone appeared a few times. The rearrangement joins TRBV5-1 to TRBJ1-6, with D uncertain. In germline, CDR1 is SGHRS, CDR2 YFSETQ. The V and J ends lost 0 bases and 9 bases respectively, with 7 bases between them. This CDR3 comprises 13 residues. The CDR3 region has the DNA TGCGCCAGCAGCTTGGACGGAGGTTCACCCCTCCACTTT. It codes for CASSLDGGSPLHF. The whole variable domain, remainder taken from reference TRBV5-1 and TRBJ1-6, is KAGVTQTPRYLIKTRGQQVTLSCSPISGHRSVSWYQQTPGQGLQFLFEYFSETQRNKGNFPGRFSGRQFSNSRSEMNVSTLELGDSALYLCASSLDGGSPLHFGNGTRLTVT.

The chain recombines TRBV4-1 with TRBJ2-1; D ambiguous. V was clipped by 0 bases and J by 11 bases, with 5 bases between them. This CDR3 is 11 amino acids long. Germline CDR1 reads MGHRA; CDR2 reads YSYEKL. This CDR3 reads CASSQDGQQFF. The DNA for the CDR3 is TGCGCCAGCAGCCAAGATGGGCAGCAGTTCTTC.

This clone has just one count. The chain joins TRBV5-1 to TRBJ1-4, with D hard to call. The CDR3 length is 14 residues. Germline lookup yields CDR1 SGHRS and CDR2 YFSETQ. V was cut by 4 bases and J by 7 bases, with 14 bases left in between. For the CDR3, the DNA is TGCGCCAGCAGCACCCAGGCGGCGGGTGAAAAACTGTTTTTT. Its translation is CASSTQAAGEKLFF.

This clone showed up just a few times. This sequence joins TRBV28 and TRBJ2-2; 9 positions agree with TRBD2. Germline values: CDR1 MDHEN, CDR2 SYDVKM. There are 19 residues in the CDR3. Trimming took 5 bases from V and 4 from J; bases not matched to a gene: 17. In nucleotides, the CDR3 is TGTGCCAGCAGTGGACTTAAAGGTAGCGGGAGTAGAGCCACCGGGGAGCTGTTTTTT. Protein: CASSGLKGSGSRATGELFF.

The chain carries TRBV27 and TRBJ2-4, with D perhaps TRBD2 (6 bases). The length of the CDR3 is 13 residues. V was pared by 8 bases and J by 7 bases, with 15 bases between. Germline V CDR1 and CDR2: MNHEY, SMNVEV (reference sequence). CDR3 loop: CASGQGGRNIQYF. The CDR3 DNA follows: TGTGCCAGCGGTCAGGGAGGTCGGAACATTCAGTACTTC.

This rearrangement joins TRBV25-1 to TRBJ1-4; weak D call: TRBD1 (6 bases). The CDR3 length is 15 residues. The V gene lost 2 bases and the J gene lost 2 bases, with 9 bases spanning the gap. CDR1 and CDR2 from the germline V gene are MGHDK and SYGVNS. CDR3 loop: CASSETGRTNEKLFF. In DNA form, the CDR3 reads TGTGCCAGCAGTGAAACAGGGCGGACTAATGAAAAACTGTTTTTT. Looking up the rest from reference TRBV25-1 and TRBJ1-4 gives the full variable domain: EADIYQTPRYLVIGTGKKITLECSQTMGHDKMYWYQQDPGMELHLIHYSYGVNSTEKGDLSSESTVSRIRTEHFPLTLESARPSHTSQYLCASSETGRTNEKLFFGSGTQLSVL.

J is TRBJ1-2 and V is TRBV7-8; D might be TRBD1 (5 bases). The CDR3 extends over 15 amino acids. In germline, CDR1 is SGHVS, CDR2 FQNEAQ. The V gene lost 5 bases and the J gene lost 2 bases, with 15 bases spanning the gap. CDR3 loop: CASSGTGIENYGYTF. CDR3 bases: TGTGCCAGCAGCGGCACAGGAATAGAAAACTATGGCTACACCTTC.

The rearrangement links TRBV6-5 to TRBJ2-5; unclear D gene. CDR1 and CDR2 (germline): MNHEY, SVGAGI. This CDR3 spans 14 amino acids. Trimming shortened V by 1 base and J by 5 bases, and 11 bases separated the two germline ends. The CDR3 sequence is CASSYLAARETQYF. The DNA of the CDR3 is TGTGCCAGCAGTTACTTAGCCGCACGGGAGACCCAGTACTTC.

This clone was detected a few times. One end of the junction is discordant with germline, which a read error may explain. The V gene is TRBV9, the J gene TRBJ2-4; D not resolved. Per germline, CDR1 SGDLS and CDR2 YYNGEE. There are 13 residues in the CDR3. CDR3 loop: CASSSQNQNSQYF. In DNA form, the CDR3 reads TGTGCCAGCAGCTCTCAAAACCAAAACAGTCAGTACTTC. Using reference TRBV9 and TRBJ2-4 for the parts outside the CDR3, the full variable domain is DSGVTQTPKHLITATGQRVTLRCSPRSGDLSVYWYQQSLDQGLQFLIQYYNGEERAKGNILERFSAQQFPDLHSELNLSSLELGDSALYFCASSSQNQNSQYFGAGTRLSVL.

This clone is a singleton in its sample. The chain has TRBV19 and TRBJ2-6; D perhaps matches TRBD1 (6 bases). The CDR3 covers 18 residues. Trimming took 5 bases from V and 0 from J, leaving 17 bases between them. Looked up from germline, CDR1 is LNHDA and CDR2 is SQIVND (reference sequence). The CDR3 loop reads CASSPRQEIYSGANVLTF. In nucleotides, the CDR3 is TGTGCCAGTAGTCCGCGACAGGAGATCTACTCTGGGGCCAACGTCCTGACTTTC.